The sequence of this TCR beta chain was determined in a study of cytomegalovirus exposure and HLA in healthy donors. General study results and limits: A later analysis found that most CMV-associated TCR beta chains appeared HLA-restricted. Later on, an analysis found that several of the most significant clusters appeared to be linked to common viral pathogens, which included parvovirus B19. Previous analysis showed most TCR beta V segments were productive about 90% or about 30% of the time. The study labeled more than 150 TCR beta chains cytomegalovirus-associated.

About this clone: Its specificity is unknown.

The V end lost 1 base, the J end lost 6 bases, and 22 bases lay between the germline ends. CDR1 and CDR2 from the germline V gene are MGHRA and YSYEKL. The CDR3 has 17 residues. PCR employed 60 Vbeta and 13 Jbeta primers. Produced via immunoSEQ multiplex PCR; TCRdb's table is partial and in-frame only. The sample yields 200,000 to 250,000 clones, around 83% seen once. This chain connects TRBV4-1 to TRBJ2-7; D perhaps matches TRBD2 (6 bases). The clonotype was recovered from a girl aged 10 to 17 in good health and CMV-seronegative. Sequencing was done on a sample of PBMCs. The CDR3 DNA reads as TGCGCCAGCAGCCAAGTCGCTTCAGGGACTTTGATGGTCGAGCAGTACTTC. Its translation is CASSQVASGTLMVEQYF.